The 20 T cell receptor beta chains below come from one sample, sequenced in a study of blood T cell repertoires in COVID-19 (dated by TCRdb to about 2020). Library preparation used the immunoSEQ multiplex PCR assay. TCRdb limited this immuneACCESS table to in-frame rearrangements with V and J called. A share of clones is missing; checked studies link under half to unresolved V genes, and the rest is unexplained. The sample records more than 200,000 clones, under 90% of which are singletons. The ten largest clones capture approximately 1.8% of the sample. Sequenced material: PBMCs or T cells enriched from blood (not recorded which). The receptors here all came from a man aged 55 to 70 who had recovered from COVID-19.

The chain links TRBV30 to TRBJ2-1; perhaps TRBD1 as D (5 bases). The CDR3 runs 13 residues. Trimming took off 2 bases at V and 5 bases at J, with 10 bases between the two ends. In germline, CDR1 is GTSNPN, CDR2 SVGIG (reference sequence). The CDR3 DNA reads TGTGCCTGGAGTTTCGGCAGGGACAATGAGCAGTTCTTC. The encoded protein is CAWSFGRDNEQFF.

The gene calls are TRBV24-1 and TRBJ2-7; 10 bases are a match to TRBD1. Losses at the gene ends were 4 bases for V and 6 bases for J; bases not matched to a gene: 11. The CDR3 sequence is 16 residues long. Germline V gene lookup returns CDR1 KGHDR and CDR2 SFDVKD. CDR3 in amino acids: CATSDREGDRGAEQYF. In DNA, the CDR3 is TGTGCCACCAGTGACCGGGAGGGGGACAGGGGAGCCGAGCAGTACTTC.

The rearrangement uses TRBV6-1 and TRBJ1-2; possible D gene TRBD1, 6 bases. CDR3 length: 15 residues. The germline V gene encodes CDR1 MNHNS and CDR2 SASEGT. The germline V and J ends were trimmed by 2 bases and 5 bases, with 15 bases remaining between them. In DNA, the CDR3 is TGTGCCAGCAGTGAACCTAGACAGGTTCCTTATGGCTACACCTTC. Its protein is CASSEPRQVPYGYTF.

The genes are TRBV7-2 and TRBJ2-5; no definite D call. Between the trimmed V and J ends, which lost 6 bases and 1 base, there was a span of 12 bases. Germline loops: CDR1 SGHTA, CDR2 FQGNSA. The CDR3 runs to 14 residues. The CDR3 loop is CASRPIKLQETQYF. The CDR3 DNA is TGTGCCAGCAGACCAATAAAACTCCAAGAGACCCAGTACTTC.

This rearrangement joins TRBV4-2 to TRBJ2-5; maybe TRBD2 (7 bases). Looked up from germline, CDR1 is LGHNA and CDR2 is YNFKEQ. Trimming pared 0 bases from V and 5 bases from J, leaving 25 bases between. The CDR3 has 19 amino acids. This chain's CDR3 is CASSQEGSTGGLREETQYF. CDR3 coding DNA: TGTGCCAGCAGCCAAGAAGGTTCGACGGGGGGCCTCAGAGAGGAGACCCAGTACTTC.

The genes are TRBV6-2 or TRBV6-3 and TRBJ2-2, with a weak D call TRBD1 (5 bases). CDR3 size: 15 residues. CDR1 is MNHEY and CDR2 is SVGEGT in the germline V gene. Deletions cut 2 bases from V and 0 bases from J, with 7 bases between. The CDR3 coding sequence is TGTGCCAGCAGTTACCTGACAGCGAACACCGGGGAGCTGTTTTTT. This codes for CASSYLTANTGELFF.

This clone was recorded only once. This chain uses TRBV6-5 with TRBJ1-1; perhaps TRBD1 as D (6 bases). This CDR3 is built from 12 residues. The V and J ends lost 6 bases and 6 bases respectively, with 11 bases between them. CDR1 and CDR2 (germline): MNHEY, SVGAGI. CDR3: CASSPNRAEAFF. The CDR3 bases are TGTGCCAGCAGCCCCAACAGGGCTGAAGCTTTCTTT.

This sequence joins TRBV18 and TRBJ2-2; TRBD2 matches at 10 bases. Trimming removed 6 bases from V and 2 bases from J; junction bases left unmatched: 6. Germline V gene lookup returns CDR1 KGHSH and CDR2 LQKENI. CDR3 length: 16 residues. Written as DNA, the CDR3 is TGTGCCAGCTCTCATCTAGCGGGGGATAACACCGGGGAGCTGTTTTTT. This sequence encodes CASSHLAGDNTGELFF.

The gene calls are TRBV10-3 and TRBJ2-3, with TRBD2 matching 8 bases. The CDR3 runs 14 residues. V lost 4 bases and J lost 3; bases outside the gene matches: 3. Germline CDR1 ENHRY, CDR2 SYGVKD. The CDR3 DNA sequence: TGTGCCATCAGTGGGGGACTAGTGACAGATACGCAGTATTTT. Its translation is CAISGGLVTDTQYF.

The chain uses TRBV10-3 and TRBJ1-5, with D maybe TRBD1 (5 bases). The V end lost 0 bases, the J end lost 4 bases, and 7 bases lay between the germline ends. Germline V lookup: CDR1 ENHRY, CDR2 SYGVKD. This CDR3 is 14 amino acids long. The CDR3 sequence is CAISESGGNQPQHF. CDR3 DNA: TGTGCCATCAGTGAGTCGGGGGGAAATCAGCCCCAGCATTTT.

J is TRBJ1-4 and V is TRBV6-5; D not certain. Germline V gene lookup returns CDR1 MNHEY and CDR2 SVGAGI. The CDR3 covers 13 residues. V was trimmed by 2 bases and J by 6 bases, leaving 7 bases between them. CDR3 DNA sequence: TGTGCCAGCAGTTACCTGTTAGATGAAAAACTGTTTTTT. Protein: CASSYLLDEKLFF.

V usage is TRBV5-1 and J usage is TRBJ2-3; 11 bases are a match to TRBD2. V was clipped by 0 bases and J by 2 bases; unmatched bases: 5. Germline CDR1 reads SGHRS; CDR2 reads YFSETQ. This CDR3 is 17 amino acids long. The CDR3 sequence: CASSLALAGVSTDTQYF. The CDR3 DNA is TGCGCCAGCAGCTTGGCACTAGCGGGGGTTTCCACAGATACGCAGTATTTT. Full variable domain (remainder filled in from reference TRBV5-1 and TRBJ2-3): KAGVTQTPRYLIKTRGQQVTLSCSPISGHRSVSWYQQTPGQGLQFLFEYFSETQRNKGNFPGRFSGRQFSNSRSEMNVSTLELGDSALYLCASSLALAGVSTDTQYFGPGTRLTVL.

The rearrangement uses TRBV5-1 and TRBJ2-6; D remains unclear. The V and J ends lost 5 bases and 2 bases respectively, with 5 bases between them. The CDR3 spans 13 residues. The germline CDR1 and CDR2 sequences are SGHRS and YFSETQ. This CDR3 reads CASRRAGANVLTF. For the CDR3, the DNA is TGCGCCAGCAGGAGAGCTGGGGCCAACGTCCTGACTTTC.

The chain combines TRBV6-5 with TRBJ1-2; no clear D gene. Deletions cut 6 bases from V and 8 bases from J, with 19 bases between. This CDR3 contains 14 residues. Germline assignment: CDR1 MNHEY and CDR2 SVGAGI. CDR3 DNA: TGTGCCAGCAGACCCAATGAGGGTGGGTGGGGCTACACCTTC. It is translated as CASRPNEGGWGYTF.

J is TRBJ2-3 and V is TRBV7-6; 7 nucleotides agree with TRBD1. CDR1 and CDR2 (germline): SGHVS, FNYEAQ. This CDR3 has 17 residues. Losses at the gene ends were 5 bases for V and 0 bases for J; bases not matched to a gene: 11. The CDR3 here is CASSRRPGTVSTDTQYF. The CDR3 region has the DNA TGTGCCAGCAGCCGACGACCTGGGACAGTTAGCACAGATACGCAGTATTTT. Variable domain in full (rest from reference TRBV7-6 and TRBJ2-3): GAGVSQSPRYKVTKRGQDVALRCDPISGHVSLYWYRQALGQGPEFLTYFNYEAQQDKSGLPNDRFSAERPEGSISTLTIQRTEQRDSAMYRCASSRRPGTVSTDTQYFGPGTRLTVL.

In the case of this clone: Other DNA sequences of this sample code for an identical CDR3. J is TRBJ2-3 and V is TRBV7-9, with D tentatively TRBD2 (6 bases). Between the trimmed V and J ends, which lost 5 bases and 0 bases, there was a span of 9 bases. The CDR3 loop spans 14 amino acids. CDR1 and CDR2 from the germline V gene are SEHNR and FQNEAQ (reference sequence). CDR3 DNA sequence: TGTGCCAGCAGCCTGGGACTCAGCACAGATACGCAGTATTTT. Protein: CASSLGLSTDTQYF.

In nucleotides, the CDR3 is TGTGCCAGCAGCGTAGGCGGGGGGTGGGAGACCCAGTACTTC. Its translation: CASSVGGGWETQYF. The J gene is TRBJ2-5, the V gene TRBV9; 8 bases align to TRBD2. The CDR3 totals 14 residues. V shed 0 bases, J shed 5 bases, and the junction held 3 bases outside the gene matches. CDR1 and CDR2 (germline): SGDLS, YYNGEE.

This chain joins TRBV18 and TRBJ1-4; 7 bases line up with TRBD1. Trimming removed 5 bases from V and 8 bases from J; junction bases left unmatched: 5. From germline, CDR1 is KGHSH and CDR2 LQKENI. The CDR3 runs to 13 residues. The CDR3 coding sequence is TGTGCCAGCTCAGCCCGGGACAGAGAAAAACTGTTTTTT. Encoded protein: CASSARDREKLFF.

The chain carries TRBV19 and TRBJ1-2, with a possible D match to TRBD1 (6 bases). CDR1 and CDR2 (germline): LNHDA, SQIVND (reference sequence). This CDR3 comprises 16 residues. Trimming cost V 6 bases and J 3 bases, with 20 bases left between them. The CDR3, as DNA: TGTGCCAGTAGCCCGGGACACCCTCCGGGGTACTATGGCTACACCTTC. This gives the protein CASSPGHPPGYYGYTF. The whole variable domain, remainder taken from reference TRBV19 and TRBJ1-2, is DGGITQSPKYLFRKEGQNVTLSCEQNLNHDAMYWYRQDPGQGLRLIYYSQIVNDFQKGDIAEGYSVSREKKESFPLTVTSAQKNPTAFYLCASSPGHPPGYYGYTFGSGTRLTVV.

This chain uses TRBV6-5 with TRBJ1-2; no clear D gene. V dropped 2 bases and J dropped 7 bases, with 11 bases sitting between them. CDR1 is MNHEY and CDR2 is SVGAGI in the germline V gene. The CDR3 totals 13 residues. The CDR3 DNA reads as TGTGCCAGCAGTTACGAGGGAATCTCTGGCTACACCTTC. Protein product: CASSYEGISGYTF.